The rows below give T cell receptor beta chains drawn from one sample of a study of cytomegalovirus exposure and HLA in healthy donors. The protocol was immunoSEQ multiplex PCR, while the TCRdb copy is restricted to in-frame clones and leaves out a portion. This table holds about 130,000 clones, 60% to 75% found once. The sample was PBMCs. The source of these receptors is a woman aged 45-60 years in good health and CMV-seropositive. CDR3s include the opening cysteine and the closing phenylalanine or tryptophan. The order of the fields is clone size, V gene, J gene, D gene, CDR3 DNA, CDR3 protein. A D gene is named only where the DNA matches it firmly. Size values are once, few and many counts, or a class for expanded clones, and some rows have none.

>-|TRBV13|TRBJ2-7|-
TGTGCCAGCAGCCCCCCTCTCGAGTACGAGCAGTACTTC
CASSPPLEYEQYF
>-|TRBV5-4|TRBJ2-3|-
TGTGCCAGCAGCCATAGCACAGATACGCAGTATTTT
CASSHSTDTQYF
>-|TRBV4-1|TRBJ2-2|TRBD2
TGCGCCAGCAGCCAAGATGCGGGGGGGAGGACCGGGGAGCTGTTTTTT
CASSQDAGGRTGELFF
>-|TRBV18|TRBJ2-3|TRBD1
TGTGCCAGCTCCCGCGACTTCAACACGGACAGGCCCACAGATACGCAGTATTTT
CASSRDFNTDRPTDTQYF
>-|TRBV5-5|TRBJ2-3|-
TGTGCCAGCAGCTTTCAGGGATCGACAGATACGCAGTATTTT
CASSFQGSTDTQYF
>-|TRBV6-1|TRBJ2-2|-
TGTGCCAGCAGTGCCCACGTAGTCGGGGAGCTGTTTTTT
CASSAHVVGELFF
>few|TRBV30|TRBJ1-1|-
TGTGCCTGGAGTTCCCAGGGCCGGTGGAACACTGAAGCTTTCTTT
CAWSSQGRWNTEAFF
>-|TRBV6-4|TRBJ2-1|-
TGTGCCAGCAGTGAACAGGGCGGGTACAATGAGCAGTTCTTC
CASSEQGGYNEQFF
>-|TRBV6-5|TRBJ1-1|-
TGTGCCAGCAGTTACTCCGCTATGAACACTGAAGCTTTCTTT
CASSYSAMNTEAFF
>few|TRBV5-1|TRBJ2-2|-
TGCGCCAGCACGAGGGATCTGAACACCGGGGAGCTGTTTTTT
CASTRDLNTGELFF
>-|TRBV30|TRBJ1-2|TRBD1
TGTGCCGGAACGCCCGTGCGGACAGGGCACTATGGCTATACCTTC
CAGTPVRTGHYGYTF
>-|TRBV27|TRBJ2-1|TRBD2
TGTGCCAGCAGGGAGCGGGGGGGCCTGTTTTTCAGCTCCTACAATGAGCAGTTCTTC
CASRERGGLFFSSYNEQFF
>few|TRBV6-4|TRBJ2-3|TRBD2
TGTGCCAGCCCCGGGGGGGGCGCAGATACGCAGTATTTT
CASPGGGADTQYF
>-|TRBV18|TRBJ2-1|-
TGTGCCAGCTCATCAGAGCGGGCCAGAAATGGGAATGAGCAGTTCTTC
CASSSERARNGNEQFF
>-|TRBV5-1|TRBJ2-7|-
TGCGCCAGCTGTCCAGGGGACTATCGCTCCTACGAGCAGTACTTC
CASCPGDYRSYEQYF
>-|TRBV2|TRBJ2-5|TRBD2
TGTGCCAGCAGTTTAGCGGGGGCTCAGGGAGAGACCCAGTACTTC
CASSLAGAQGETQYF
>-|TRBV6-1|TRBJ1-2|-
TGTGCCAGCGAAGCCGCAGGGGATGGCTACACCTTC
CASEAAGDGYTF
>-|TRBV5-8|TRBJ1-5|-
TGTGCCAGCAGCTTGTACAATCAGCCCCAGCATTTT
CASSLYNQPQHF
>-|TRBV14|TRBJ2-6|-
TGTGCCAGCAGCCATCATCTGGGGGCAGCCCACTCTGGGGCCAACGTCCTGACTTTC
CASSHHLGAAHSGANVLTF
>-|TRBV6-6|TRBJ1-6|-
TGTGCCAGCAGTTACAACAGGGATGGCAATTCACCCCTCCACTTT
CASSYNRDGNSPLHF
>-|TRBV7-8|TRBJ1-6|TRBD1
TGTGCCAGCAGCTTAGCAGGGGGCAGCTCCTATAATTCACCCCTCCACTTT
CASSLAGGSSYNSPLHF
>-|TRBV7-2|TRBJ1-5|TRBD1
TGTGCCAGCAGCTTTACACCGGGACAGATATATAGCAATCAGCCCCAGCATTTT
CASSFTPGQIYSNQPQHF
>few|TRBV5-1|TRBJ2-3|-
TGCGCCAGCAGCGAGACAGATACGCAGTATTTT
CASSETDTQYF
>once|TRBV19|TRBJ2-3|TRBD2
TGTGCCAGTAGTATAGGCGGGGGGGCCAGCGGCACAGATACGCAGTATTTT
CASSIGGGASGTDTQYF
>-|TRBV7-8|TRBJ1-2|-
TGTGCCAGCAGCATGGAGTCGCCCTATGGCTACACCTTC
CASSMESPYGYTF
>few|TRBV5-4|TRBJ2-3|-
TGTGCCAGCAGCTTGGCGGGGGTGGGCGCAGATACGCAGTATTTT
CASSLAGVGADTQYF
>few|TRBV7-9|TRBJ1-2|-
TGTGCCAGCAGCTTAGGATTACGGGACTATGGCTACACCTTC
CASSLGLRDYGYTF
>once|TRBV5-4|TRBJ2-1|TRBD2
TGTGCCAGCAGCCCCGGGACTAGCGGGTTCAATGAGCAGTTCTTC
CASSPGTSGFNEQFF
>few|TRBV10-3|TRBJ1-1|TRBD1
TGTGCCATCAGTGAGTCCAGGGGGCAGACTGAAGCTTTCTTT
CAISESRGQTEAFF
>-|TRBV19|TRBJ2-1|TRBD2
TGTGCCAGTATATCTTCGGGACTAGCGGGGGGCGACAATGAGCAGTTCTTC
CASISSGLAGGDNEQFF
>-|TRBV28|TRBJ1-1|-
TGTGCCAGCAGTTTAGGGCGGGAGGCTTTCTTT
CASSLGREAFF
>-|TRBV7-2|TRBJ1-4|TRBD1
TGTGCCAGCAGCTTAGAGACAGGGGGCCTTGAAAAACTGTTTTTT
CASSLETGGLEKLFF
>-|TRBV25-1|TRBJ1-2|-
TGTGCCAGCAGTGAATATATTAACGTGGGGATGGGGGGTCGTGGCTACACCTTC
CASSEYINVGMGGRGYTF
>-|TRBV6-1|TRBJ2-7|TRBD1
TGTGCCAGCAGTGATACAGGGGGGCTGGCACAGGGGAGAAGGGAGCAGTACTTC
CASSDTGGLAQGRREQYF
>-|TRBV7-9|TRBJ1-1|-
TGTGCCAGCAGCTATCTTTCAGGGATGAACACTGAAGCTTTCTTT
CASSYLSGMNTEAFF
>-|TRBV9|TRBJ2-5|-
TGTGCCAGCAGCGTAGGAGGTCGAGGGGGCCAAGAGACCCAGTACTTC
CASSVGGRGGQETQYF
>once|TRBV19|TRBJ1-1|-
TGTGCCAGTAGGGGCAGGGGAGAAGTAGTCACTGAAGCTTTCTTT
CASRGRGEVVTEAFF
>-|TRBV19|TRBJ1-1|-
TGTGCCAGTAGAAAACGACAGGATGGGGAAGCTTTCTTT
CASRKRQDGEAFF
>-|TRBV5-8|TRBJ1-4|TRBD1
TGTGCCAGCATCGGACAGGGAAGGACCCAACTGTTTTTT
CASIGQGRTQLFF
>few|TRBV6-9|TRBJ2-2|TRBD2
TGTGCCAGCAGTTCGTGGGGGGGGGCCGGGGAGCTGTTTTTT
CASSSWGGAGELFF
>-|TRBV30|TRBJ2-3|TRBD2
TGTGCCTGGAGTTTCTTCAGCGGGGCAAGCACAGATACGCAGTATTTT
CAWSFFSGASTDTQYF
>-|TRBV2|TRBJ1-1|-
TGTGCCAGCAGATTAGAGTTCCCTGAAGCTTTCTTT
CASRLEFPEAFF
>-|TRBV5-4|TRBJ2-4|-
TGTGCCAGCAGCTCGTTCAGGGGGAGGATTCAGTACTTC
CASSSFRGRIQYF
>-|TRBV7-8|TRBJ2-7|TRBD2
TGTGCCAGCAGACTAGCGGGGCTCTACGAGCAGTACTTC
CASRLAGLYEQYF
>-|TRBV4-2|TRBJ2-6|-
TGTGCCAGCAGCCCCAATTCCCCCGGGGCCAACGTCCTGACTTTC
CASSPNSPGANVLTF
>-|TRBV5-4|TRBJ2-1|TRBD2
TGTGCCAGCAGCTTGAAGGCTGGGCTGGGGGGGGAGCAGTTCTTC
CASSLKAGLGGEQFF
>-|TRBV19|TRBJ1-1|TRBD1
TGTGCCACCCAGACAGGGAAAGTGAACACTGAAGCTTTCTTT
CATQTGKVNTEAFF
>-|TRBV5-8|TRBJ2-5|TRBD2
TGTGCCAGCAGCTCCCTGGGGGGGGAGACCCAGTACTTC
CASSSLGGETQYF
>-|TRBV19|TRBJ1-6|TRBD1
TGTGCCAGTAACCAGGGGGCGTCACCCCTCCACTTT
CASNQGASPLHF
>-|TRBV6-6|TRBJ2-5|TRBD2
TGTGCCAGCAGCCGTAGCGGGCCGGAGACCCAGTACTTC
CASSRSGPETQYF
>-|TRBV7-5|TRBJ2-2|-
TGTGTCAGAAGCCTTCGGGACAGTATCACCGGGGAGCTGTTTTTT
CVRSLRDSITGELFF